The present T cell receptor (beta chain) was sequenced within a study of tumor-infiltrating lymphocytes in oesophageal squamous cell carcinoma (TCRdb year 2016). Library construction relied on PCR. These reads were obtained on an Illumina HiSeq 2000. The public reads were reprocessed in TCRdb via fastp at Q25 and MiXCR, keeping in-frame beta chains. Each CDR3 protein appears once, grouped with its most common genes and DNA. The sample yields over 15,000 distinct CDR3 sequences; roughly 47% were counted once. Around 26% of the sample is in the top ten clones. The CDR3 covers 16 residues, taking in both the cysteine and the phenylalanine. Only the CDR3 part of the read is kept: 48 bases, read in frame from the first base. V is trimmed back by 1 base and J by 7 bases, and the junction contains 10 bases that no gene match accounts for. Sequences DFQATT (CDR1) and SNEGSKA (CDR2) are obtained from the germline V gene (reference sequence).

The sample holds a few counts of this clonotype. No cognate antigen has been identified for it. No base qualities exist here, and no much larger clone lies one base off it. The V and J genes are TRBV20-1 and TRBJ1-4, and 9 junction bases match TRBD1. This TCR was sampled from a male donor with esophageal squamous cell carcinoma. The sample consisted of esophageal tumor tissue. The DNA is TGCAGTGCTAGAGTAGGGTCAGGACAGGGGAGTGAAAAACTGTTTTTT. Protein translation: CSARVGSGQGSEKLFF.